These 7 T cell receptor beta chains originate from one sample sequenced in a study of T cell responses to AZD1222 COVID-19 vaccine. The protocol was immunoSEQ multiplex PCR, while the TCRdb copy is restricted to in-frame clones and leaves out a portion. Of some 120,000 clones listed, more than 75% are singletons. The input for sequencing was peripheral blood, taken on day 0 of AZD1222 vaccination. These TCRs come from an adult in good health.

The count of this clone is one. DNA for the CDR3: TGTGCCAGCAGTTTAGAAGGCACCGGGGAGCTGTTTTTT. Translating it yields CASSLEGTGELFF. The rearrangement uses TRBV28 and TRBJ2-2; no definite D call. Looked up from germline, CDR1 is MDHEN and CDR2 is SYDVKM. The CDR3 consists of 13 residues. The ends were cut back, 2 bases at V and 4 bases at J, with 5 bases in the middle.

The chain joins TRBV6-5 to TRBJ2-1; 9 positions agree with TRBD2. After removal of 7 bases from V and 3 bases from J, the junction contained 4 bases not matched to a gene. In germline, CDR1 is MNHEY, CDR2 SVGAGI. The CDR3 spans 14 residues. CDR3: CASTPTSGYNEQFF. CDR3 DNA sequence: TGTGCCAGCACTCCGACTAGCGGCTACAATGAGCAGTTCTTC.

DNA of the CDR3: TGTGCCAGCTCACCACAGGGTATGAATGAAAAACTGTTTTTT. Protein product: CASSPQGMNEKLFF. This sequence joins TRBV18 and TRBJ1-4; D gene unclear. The CDR3 has 14 residues. Germline V gene sequence: CDR1 KGHSH, CDR2 LQKENI. V was pared by 1 base and J by 5 bases, with 8 bases between.

This clone has more than one count but fewer than ten. The chain combines TRBV19 with TRBJ1-1, with a possible D match to TRBD1 (5 bases). The germline V gene encodes CDR1 LNHDA and CDR2 SQIVND (reference sequence). The ends were cut back, 5 bases at V and 10 bases at J, with 11 bases in the middle. This CDR3 is 11 amino acids long. CDR3 coding DNA: TGTGCCAGTAGTCTAACAGGAGTAGCTTTCTTT. Translation gives CASSLTGVAFF.

The chain is built from TRBV27 and TRBJ2-7, with D uncertain. Trimming pared 6 bases from V and 1 base from J, leaving 10 bases between. The CDR3 has 13 residues. CDR1 MNHEY and CDR2 SMNVEV come from the germline V gene (reference sequence). This chain's CDR3 is CASSLTESYEQYF. For the CDR3, the DNA is TGTGCCAGCAGCCTCACCGAGTCCTACGAGCAGTACTTC.

The chain links TRBV28 to TRBJ1-2; D gene uncertain. V was cut by 7 bases and J by 7 bases, with 19 bases left in between. Germline CDR1 MDHEN, CDR2 SYDVKM. CDR3 length: 14 amino acids. The CDR3 DNA sequence: TGTGCCAGCAACCCGTTCCTGGTAACCGGTGGCTACACCTTC. Its protein is CASNPFLVTGGYTF.

The V gene is TRBV2, the J gene TRBJ2-1, with 16 bases that match TRBD2. Germline CDR1 is SNHLY and CDR2 is FYNNEI. V dropped 5 bases and J dropped 9; count of bases not matched to a gene: 4. This CDR3 has 15 amino acids. The CDR3 loop is CASSRGTSGGGEQFF. For the CDR3, the DNA is TGTGCCAGCAGTAGAGGGACTAGCGGGGGGGGTGAGCAGTTCTTC. The entire variable domain, with the rest obtained from reference TRBV2 and TRBJ2-1, is as follows: EPEVTQTPSHQVTQMGQEVILRCVPISNHLYFYWYRQILGQKVEFLVSFYNNEISEKSEIFDDQFSVERPDGSNFTLKIRSTKLEDSAMYFCASSRGTSGGGEQFFGPGTRLTVL.